This section outlines one T cell receptor (beta chain) sequence together with its context. The antigen it recognizes is unknown. No much larger clone exists at a distance of one base, and base qualities are not known. Library generation was performed with 5' RACE. Instrument used: Illumina HiSeq 2000. A universal primer binding site was introduced by template switching, and a unique molecular identifier was present in the final cDNA, enabling accurate counting of TCR cDNA molecules. First-strand cDNA for TCR alpha and beta chains was synthesized from specific primers in the conserved constant-segment region. To control for contamination, every cDNA library was double barcoded, receiving both a SMART-Mk sample barcode and Illumina barcodes. TruSeq adapter sequences, together with Illumina sample barcodes, were added in two successive PCR steps. The Illumina HiSeq platform was used with custom primers to sequence TCR alpha and beta cDNA libraries. The published analysis was carried out like this. MiGEC was used to process raw reads and extract unique molecular identifiers, and MiXCR was used to find CDR3 positions. Recombination models were inferred per individual with the repgenHMM and IGoR tools using an EM algorithm. Shared clonotypes were analyzed with the tcR package in R, and sharing was normalized by the product of cloneset sizes. To study raw recombination without the effects of thymic and clonal selection, out-of-frame nonproductive sequences were analyzed. Using fastp at Q25 and MiXCR, TCRdb reprocessed the public reads and kept productive beta chains. All rows with the same CDR3 protein become a single entry with the most common DNA and genes. It is TCRdb's table, rather than the study itself, that gives the V and J calls and clone size. Present in this sample are 470,000 or so distinct CDR3 sequences, less than 25% of which were seen just once. In total, the top ten clones hold roughly 3% of the sample.

Every donor was a healthy Caucasian. The twin cohort consisted of three pairs of female monozygotic twins, all aged roughly 18 to 29 years. Positive isolation kits from Invitrogen were used to isolate the CD4+ and CD8+ T cell populations. From the cysteine up to the phenylalanine, the CDR3 has a length of 16 residues. The entry retains the CDR3 DNA only, 48 bases that are in frame from base 1. V is pared back by 5 bases and J by 1 base, with 16 bases lying between the germline termini. The germline V gene gives CDR1 as SGHTA and CDR2 as FQGNSA. The data stem from a study of identical twins (TCRdb year 2016). For context, the study as a whole: To test whether fetal clonotypes persist, the study used deep sequencing on TCR alpha and beta repertoires from monozygotic twins, unrelated adults of various ages, and cord blood. To rule out contamination, replicate twin experiments were performed at different times with different library preparation protocols. General study outcomes and caveats: Compared with coincidental sharing between unrelated individuals, an excess of low generation-probability sequences was observed among out-of-frame TCR alpha sequences shared between twins. Abundant cord blood beta clonotypes had fewer insertions, young adult naive repertoires showed a similar but weaker trend, and memory repertoires showed no such trend. A weaker excess of twin sharing was found in beta out-of-frame sequences because the signal-to-noise ratio was lowered by fewer shared sequences. Invariant T cells such as MAIT and iNKT could partly confound zero-insertion analyses, although diverse VJ usage argued against such confounding for most clonotypes. Recombination models systematically underestimated out-of-frame TCR alpha sharing in monozygotic twins but agreed with sharing between unrelated individuals. Because the same donors could not be followed over many years, the conclusions depended on cross-sectional statistical analysis.

This sample also appeared in a second study, on T cells expressing NK-cell markers. The second study also describes: In sorted CD3+CD56+NKG2C+, CD3+CD56+NKG2C- and CD3+CD56-NKG2C+ T-cell subsets from several donors, TCR beta-chain repertoires were profiled. Among the eight sequenced donors, only one was HCMV-seronegative, while the other seven were HCMV-seropositive. In several experiments an anti-gammadeltaTCR antibody was added to restrict sorting to alphabetaTCR-expressing T cells. In several donors, the dominant CD3+CD56+NKG2C+ clonotypes were among the top 10 CD8+ clonotypes and accounted for roughly 1.0-8% of CD8+ T cells. Those dominant clonotypes were again the most abundant among CD3+CD56-NKG2C+ cells in a few donors, at about 28.3-60.1%. Whether the expanded NKG2C-expressing T cell clones were specific for HCMV antigens remained unclear. The eight sequenced donors were randomly selected healthy volunteers, three men and five women. HCMV serostatus was determined by detecting HCMV-specific IgG in serum with a commercial ELISA kit. MIGEC was used to demultiplex reads and group reads by UMI, and MiTCR was used to assemble and quantify clonotypes. To exclude erroneous sequences, any TCR cDNA sequence not supported by at least two reads was discarded. The tcR package was used for downstream repertoire analysis, with clonotypes matched between fractions based on CDR3 nucleotide sequence plus V segment. VDJmatch was used to annotate antigen specificity against VDJdb, with one amino acid substitution in CDR3 permitted.

The sample taken for sequencing was CD4+ T cells sorted from blood. This chain is built from TRBV7-2 and TRBJ2-3; the D gene could be TRBD1 or TRBD2, each one agreeing over 5 bases. The TCR originated in a woman younger than 35 in good health. The CDR3 protein is CASSIGTHLGTDTQYF. The nucleotide sequence reads as follows: TGTGCCAGCAGCATTGGGACGCACCTAGGCACAGATACGCAGTATTTT.